Sequencing of this T cell receptor beta chain was carried out in a study of spatial heterogeneity in lung cancer. For the study at large: Each time, sequencing found more beta-chain sequences than alpha-chain sequences. Mean representation of each unique TCR and UMI combination in the raw reads exceeded 9.5 occurrences. General observations from the study: Whereas they appeared in blood less at follow-up, ubiquitous expanded tumor TCRs appeared there more at resection.

As to time point: sample taken at primary tumor resection. Sequencing of whole RNA from tumor, nontumor lung or frozen PBMC involved no sorting. Germline V gene sequence: CDR1 SGHVS, CDR2 FQNEAQ. The CDR3 loop spans 15 amino acids. V shed 5 bases and J 5 bases; nucleotides not matched to a gene: 9. TCRdb independently ran MiXCR on the 5' RACE reads; one entry per CDR3 protein. The sample has about 17,000 distinct CDR3 sequences, about a fifth seen once. This clonotype was seen many times. What it binds is not known. The TCR sequence derives from a female donor with early-stage non-small cell lung cancer. The genes are TRBV7-8 and TRBJ2-1; 7 bases align to TRBD1. Specimen: PBMCs, collected at surgery. The CDR3 sequence: CASSDRTGRNNEQFF. The CDR3 region has the DNA TGTGCCAGCAGCGACAGGACAGGTCGTAACAATGAGCAGTTCTTC.